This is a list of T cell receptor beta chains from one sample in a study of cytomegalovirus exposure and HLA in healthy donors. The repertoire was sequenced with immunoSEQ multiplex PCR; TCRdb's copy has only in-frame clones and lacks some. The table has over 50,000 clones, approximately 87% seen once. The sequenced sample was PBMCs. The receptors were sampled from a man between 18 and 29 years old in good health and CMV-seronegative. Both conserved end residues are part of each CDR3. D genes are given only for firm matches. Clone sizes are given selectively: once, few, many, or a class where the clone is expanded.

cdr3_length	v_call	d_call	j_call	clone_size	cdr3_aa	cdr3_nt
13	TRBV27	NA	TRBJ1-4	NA	CASPGGSNEKLFF	TGTGCCAGCCCCGGGGGGTCTAATGAAAAACTGTTTTTT
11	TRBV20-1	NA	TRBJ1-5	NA	CSASTGQPQHF	TGCAGTGCTAGTACGGGGCAGCCCCAGCATTTT
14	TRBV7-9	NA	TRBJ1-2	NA	CASSLGTVDYGYTF	TGTGCCAGCAGCTTAGGAACGGTGGACTATGGCTACACCTTC
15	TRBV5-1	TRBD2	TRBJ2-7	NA	CASSPSGGSAYEQYF	TGCGCCAGCAGTCCTAGCGGGGGTTCCGCCTACGAGCAGTACTTC
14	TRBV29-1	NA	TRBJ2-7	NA	CSVEDTGETYEQYF	TGCAGCGTTGAAGATACCGGAGAAACCTACGAGCAGTACTTC
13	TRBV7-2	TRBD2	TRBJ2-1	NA	CASSGTSVNEQFF	TGTGCCAGCAGCGGGACTAGCGTCAATGAGCAGTTCTTC
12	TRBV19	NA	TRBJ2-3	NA	CASSIEGTTQYF	TGTGCCAGTAGTATCGAGGGCACTACGCAGTATTTT
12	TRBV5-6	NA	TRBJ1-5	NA	CASSRGNQPQHF	TGTGCCAGCAGCAGGGGGAATCAGCCCCAGCATTTT
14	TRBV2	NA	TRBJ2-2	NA	CASSLRGQDGELFF	TGTGCCAGCAGCCTGCGGGGGCAAGACGGGGAGCTGTTTTTT
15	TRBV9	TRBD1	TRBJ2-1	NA	CASSVGQGEYNEQFF	TGTGCCAGCAGCGTAGGTCAGGGGGAGTACAATGAGCAGTTCTTC
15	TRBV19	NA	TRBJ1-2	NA	CASSIPPGEGYGYTF	TGTGCCAGTAGTATCCCCCCGGGGGAGGGCTATGGCTACACCTTC
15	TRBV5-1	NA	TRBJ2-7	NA	CASSLRSSLSYEQYF	TGCGCCAGCAGCTTGAGATCTTCACTGAGCTACGAGCAGTACTTC
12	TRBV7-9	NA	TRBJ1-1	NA	CASSFGQTEAFF	TGTGCCAGCAGCTTCGGACAGACTGAAGCTTTCTTT
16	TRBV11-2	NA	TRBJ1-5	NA	CASSLRGFDSNQPQHF	TGTGCCAGCAGCCTCAGAGGTTTCGACAGCAATCAGCCCCAGCATTTT
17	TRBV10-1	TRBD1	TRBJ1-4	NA	CASPRQGGGRANEKLFF	TGCGCCAGTCCCCGACAAGGAGGGGGCAGGGCTAATGAAAAACTGTTTTTT
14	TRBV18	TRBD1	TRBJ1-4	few	CASSPGQEYEKLFF	TGTGCCAGCTCTCCGGGACAGGAATATGAAAAACTGTTTTTT
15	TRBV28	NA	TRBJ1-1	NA	CASSLWGTGRTEAFF	TGTGCCAGCAGTTTATGGGGCACGGGGAGGACTGAAGCTTTCTTT
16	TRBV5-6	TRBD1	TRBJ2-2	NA	CASSLDRGLRAGELFF	TGTGCCAGCAGCTTGGACAGGGGGCTTAGGGCCGGGGAGCTGTTTTTT
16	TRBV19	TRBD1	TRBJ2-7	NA	CASSRYRDRSTYEQYF	TGTGCCAGTAGTAGATACCGGGACAGGAGTACCTACGAGCAGTACTTC
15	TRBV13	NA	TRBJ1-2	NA	CASSLGDGGAEGYTF	TGTGCCAGCAGCTTAGGGGATGGGGGCGCGGAGGGCTACACCTTC
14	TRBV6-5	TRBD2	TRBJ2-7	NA	CASSYSRGEGEQYF	TGTGCCAGCAGTTACTCACGGGGGGAAGGAGAGCAGTACTTC
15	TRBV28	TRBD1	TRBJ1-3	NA	CASNTRQGSGNTIYF	TGTGCCAGCAATACGAGACAGGGGTCTGGAAACACCATATATTTT
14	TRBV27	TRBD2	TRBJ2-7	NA	CASSFSRGTYEQYF	TGTGCCAGCAGTTTCTCGCGGGGGACCTACGAGCAGTACTTC
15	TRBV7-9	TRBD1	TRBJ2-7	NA	CASSPDRGGLYEQYF	TGTGCCAGCAGCCCCGACAGGGGGGGCCTCTACGAGCAGTACTTC
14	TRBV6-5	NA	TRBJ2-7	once	CASSYSITGREQYF	TGTGCCAGCAGTTACTCGATAACAGGGCGCGAGCAGTACTTC
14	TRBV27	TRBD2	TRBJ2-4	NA	CAQAGESTKNIQYF	TGTGCACAGGCGGGGGAGTCGACCAAAAACATTCAGTACTTC
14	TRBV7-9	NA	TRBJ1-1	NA	CASSLGSLTGEAFF	TGTGCCAGCAGCTTAGGGTCTTTGACCGGGGAAGCTTTCTTT
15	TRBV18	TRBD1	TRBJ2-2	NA	CASSPQGAYTGELFF	TGTGCCAGCTCACCCCAGGGGGCCTACACCGGGGAGCTGTTTTTT
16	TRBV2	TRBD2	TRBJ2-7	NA	CASTFSGRVTSYEQYF	TGTGCCAGCACCTTTAGCGGGAGGGTTACCTCCTACGAGCAGTACTTC
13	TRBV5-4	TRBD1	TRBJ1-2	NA	CAAGDRGGYGYTF	TGTGCCGCGGGGGACAGGGGAGGCTATGGCTACACCTTC
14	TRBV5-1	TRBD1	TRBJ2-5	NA	CASSSDRVQETQYF	TGCGCCAGCTCCTCCGACAGGGTCCAAGAGACCCAGTACTTC
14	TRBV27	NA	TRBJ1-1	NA	CASFRDTQNTEAFF	TGTGCCAGCTTCCGGGACACTCAGAACACTGAAGCTTTCTTT
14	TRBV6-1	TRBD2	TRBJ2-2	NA	CASGAGDFTGELFF	TGTGCCAGCGGGGCGGGGGACTTCACCGGGGAGCTGTTTTTT
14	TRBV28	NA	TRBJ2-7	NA	CASSLPGGPYEQYF	TGTGCCAGCAGTTTACCCGGGGGTCCCTACGAGCAGTACTTC
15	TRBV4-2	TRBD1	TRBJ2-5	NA	CASSVTTGGEETQYF	TGTGCCAGCAGCGTTACGACAGGGGGGGAGGAGACCCAGTACTTC
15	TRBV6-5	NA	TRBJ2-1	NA	CASSYGSWAYNEQFF	TGTGCCAGCAGTTACGGGAGTTGGGCCTACAATGAGCAGTTCTTC
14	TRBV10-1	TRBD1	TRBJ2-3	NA	CASSEEQGTDTQYF	TGCGCCAGCAGTGAGGAACAGGGGACAGATACGCAGTATTTT
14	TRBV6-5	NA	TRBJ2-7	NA	CASSLGRGNYEQYF	TGTGCCAGCAGCCTCGGAAGGGGGAACTACGAGCAGTACTTC
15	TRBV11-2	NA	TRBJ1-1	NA	CASSSRDGGWTEAFF	TGTGCCAGCAGCTCCCGTGACGGCGGGTGGACTGAAGCTTTCTTT
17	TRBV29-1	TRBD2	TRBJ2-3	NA	CSGQGARTSGITDTQYF	TGCAGCGGACAGGGGGCCAGGACTAGCGGGATCACAGATACGCAGTATTTT
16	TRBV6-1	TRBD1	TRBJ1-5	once	CASSDRGPSSNQPQHF	TGTGCCAGCAGTGACAGGGGGCCTTCCAGCAATCAGCCCCAGCATTTT
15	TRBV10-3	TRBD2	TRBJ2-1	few	CAISGTSGGYNEQFF	TGTGCCATCAGCGGAACTAGCGGGGGGTACAATGAGCAGTTCTTC
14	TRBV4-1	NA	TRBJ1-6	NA	CASGNRDRDSPLHF	TGCGCCAGCGGAAACCGGGATCGGGATTCACCCCTCCACTTT
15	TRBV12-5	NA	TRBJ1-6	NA	CASGLVGGDNSPLHF	TGTGCTAGTGGTTTGGTAGGGGGGGATAATTCACCCCTCCACTTT
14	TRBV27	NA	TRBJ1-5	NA	CASSSQGSNQPQHF	TGTGCCAGCAGCTCACAGGGAAGCAATCAGCCCCAGCATTTT